These T cell receptor beta chains were read from a single sample in a study of response to subunit inactivated influenza vaccine. MiXCR, run by TCRdb on the RT-PCR reads, gives a single entry per CDR3 protein. The sample yields about 700,000 distinct CDR3 sequences, about 15% seen once. The sequencing used PBMCs from blood, collected roughly 2 weeks before vaccination. The receptor set was obtained from a middle-aged man who received an inactivated influenza vaccine. CDR3s include the opening cysteine and the closing phenylalanine or tryptophan. A D gene is named only where the DNA matches it firmly. Where a row states a size, it is once, few, many or the class of an expanded clone; other rows omit it.

j_call v_call d_call clone_size cdr3_nt cdr3_aa
TRBJ1-6 TRBV6-6 . few TGTGCCAGCAGCCATAATTCACCCCTCCACTTT CASSHNSPLHF
TRBJ2-3 TRBV3-1 . few TGTGCCAGCAGCCAAGGTTTAAGGGCGCGGTCCACAGATACGCAGTATTTT CASSQGLRARSTDTQYF
TRBJ1-5 TRBV5-1 . . TGCGCCAGCAGCTTGGCCACAGGGAACAATCAGCCCCAGCATTTT CASSLATGNNQPQHF
TRBJ2-7 TRBV2 TRBD2 few TGTGCCAGCAGTGGGGGACTAGCGGGGGGCCAAAGCTCCTACGAGCAGTACTTC CASSGGLAGGQSSYEQYF
TRBJ2-7 TRBV20-1 . few TGCAGTGCTAGAGATTTAGGACTTGGGTACTACGAGCAGTACTTC CSARDLGLGYYEQYF
TRBJ2-3 TRBV5-5 . many TGTGCCAGCAGCTTCCCCCCGGTGCGGTCAGATACGCAGTATTTT CASSFPPVRSDTQYF
TRBJ2-7 TRBV9 . many TGTGCCAGCAGCGTAGAGGGCGGAGTGACTTACGAGCAGTACTTC CASSVEGGVTYEQYF
TRBJ2-1 TRBV12-3/TRBV12-4 . many TGTGCCAGCAGTTATGCCCTTAATGAGCAGTTCTTC CASSYALNEQFF
TRBJ2-4 TRBV7-9 TRBD2 few TGTGCCAGCAGCTTAGCGAGACTAGCGGGGAGCAAAAACATTCAGTACTTC CASSLARLAGSKNIQYF
TRBJ2-7 TRBV5-5 . . TGTGCCAGCAGCTTTGAGGTAGGGGCGTTTTTCAACGAGCAGTACTTC CASSFEVGAFFNEQYF
TRBJ2-7 TRBV13 TRBD1 . TGTGCCAGCAGCTTCAACCCTAAGACAGGGGGCCTAAGATACGAGCAGTACTTC CASSFNPKTGGLRYEQYF
TRBJ2-5 TRBV30 . . TGTGCCTTTAAGGGGAGGGGGCAAGAGACCCAGTACTTC CAFKGRGQETQYF
TRBJ2-7 TRBV9 TRBD1 few TGTGCCAGCAGCGTAGATACAGGGGGCTACGAGCAGTACTTC CASSVDTGGYEQYF
TRBJ2-5 TRBV20-1 . . TGCAGTGCTAGCCTGAGACACCGAGATACCCAGTACTTC CSASLRHRDTQYF
TRBJ1-5 TRBV2 . once TGTGCCAGCAGTGAAGCGGGGCCGAGGCCCCAGCATTTT CASSEAGPRPQHF
TRBJ1-4 TRBV29-1 TRBD1 few TGCAGCTTCGCAAAATCGGGACAGGGCCTAAATGAAAAACTGTTTTTT CSFAKSGQGLNEKLFF
TRBJ2-5 TRBV9 . few TGTGCCAGCAGCGTAACTGGACGGAGCGGAGAGACCCAGTACTTC CASSVTGRSGETQYF
TRBJ2-5 TRBV29-1 . . TGCAGCGTTGGGGGCAGGATGCAAGAGACCCAGTACTTC CSVGGRMQETQYF
TRBJ1-5 TRBV10-2 TRBD1 many TGCGCCAGCAGTGGGTTGCTAGGACAGGGCAATCAGCCCCAGCATTTT CASSGLLGQGNQPQHF